A single sample is the source of the 6 T cell receptor beta chains below, sequenced in a study of post-analysis software for immune sequencing data (dated by TCRdb to 2015 to 2017). Here is what the overall study found, with its caveats: Patients showed significantly higher frequencies than controls for five TRBV segments, among them TRBV5-6, TRBV5-1 and TRBV20-1.

The antigens of these receptors remain unknown. Libraries were constructed by PCR. TCRdb lists the instrument as Illumina HiSeq 2500. Unique molecular identifiers were incorporated into TCR beta cDNA libraries to reduce PCR and sequencing biases. Using fastp trimming at Q25 and MiXCR clonotype assembly, TCRdb reanalyzed the public sequencing data and kept in-frame beta chains. Each entry is one CDR3 protein sequence, shown with its most common DNA and genes. Present in this sample are roughly 870,000 distinct CDR3 sequences, about 53% of which were seen just once. The biggest ten clones account for approximately 4.3% of the sample. Sequencing was done on a sample of blood. Receptors originate from a girl aged 10 to 17 with multiple sclerosis.

The rearrangement joins TRBV28 to TRBJ2-7, with 7 positions matching TRBD1. V was clipped by 4 bases and J by 0 bases; unmatched bases: 9. The CDR3 sequence is 16 residues long. Looked up from germline, CDR1 is MDHEN and CDR2 is SYDVKM. CDR3 residues: CASSSHKQGSSYEQYF. The CDR3 DNA reads TGTGCCAGCAGTTCCCACAAACAGGGGAGCTCCTACGAGCAGTACTTC. The whole variable domain, filled in from reference TRBV28 and TRBJ2-7, reads DVKVTQSSRYLVKRTGEKVFLECVQDMDHENMFWYRQDPGLGLRLIYFSYDVKMKEKGDIPEGYSVSREKKERFSLILESASTNQTSMYLCASSSHKQGSSYEQYFGPGTRLTVT.

Details on this clonotype: The junction does not match germline at one end; this may be a read error. The rearrangement uses TRBV20-1 and TRBJ2-7, with a possible D match to TRBD2 (6 bases). CDR3 length: 14 residues. The germline V gene encodes CDR1 DFQATT and CDR2 SNEGSKA (reference sequence). In nucleotides, the CDR3 is TGCAGTGCAACGACTAGGGCAGACTCCTGCGAGCAGTACTTC. Translating gives CSATTRADSCEQYF.

V is TRBV6-2 or TRBV6-3 and J is TRBJ2-1; D possibly uses TRBD1 or TRBD2 (6 bases each). Germline assignment: CDR1 MNHEY and CDR2 SVGEGT. V was clipped by 6 bases and J by 0 bases, with 15 bases between them. The CDR3 is made up of 16 amino acids. DNA of the CDR3: TGTGCCAGCAGGGCCTCCGGGGGCGTCTCCTACAATGAGCAGTTCTTC. Protein: CASRASGGVSYNEQFF.

This chain connects TRBV3-1 to TRBJ2-7; no clear D gene. Germline assignment: CDR1 LGHDT and CDR2 YNNKEL (reference sequence). V lost 4 bases to trimming and J lost 2 bases, with 12 bases between them. This CDR3 is 14 amino acids long. The CDR3 region has the DNA TGTGCCAGCAGCCCTACGACTGGACCCTACGAGCAGTACTTC. Its translation: CASSPTTGPYEQYF.

The V gene is TRBV3-1, the J gene TRBJ1-1, with a weak D call TRBD1 (6 bases). The V gene lost 4 bases and the J gene lost 4 bases, with 16 bases spanning the gap. The germline V gene encodes CDR1 LGHDT and CDR2 YNNKEL (reference sequence). The CDR3 runs 15 residues. The CDR3 is CASSLTGRGLTEAFF. The DNA for the CDR3 is TGTGCCAGCAGCCTCACTGGGCGGGGGCTCACTGAAGCTTTCTTT.

The chain has TRBV4-1 and TRBJ1-2; D possibly corresponds to TRBD1 (5 bases). The V end lost 3 bases, the J end lost 7 bases, and 18 bases lay between the germline ends. This CDR3 comprises 15 residues. The germline V gene has CDR1 MGHRA and CDR2 YSYEKL. The CDR3 reads CASSHTTGGVAGYTF. In DNA, the CDR3 is TGCGCCAGCAGCCATACTACAGGAGGAGTTGCTGGCTACACCTTC.